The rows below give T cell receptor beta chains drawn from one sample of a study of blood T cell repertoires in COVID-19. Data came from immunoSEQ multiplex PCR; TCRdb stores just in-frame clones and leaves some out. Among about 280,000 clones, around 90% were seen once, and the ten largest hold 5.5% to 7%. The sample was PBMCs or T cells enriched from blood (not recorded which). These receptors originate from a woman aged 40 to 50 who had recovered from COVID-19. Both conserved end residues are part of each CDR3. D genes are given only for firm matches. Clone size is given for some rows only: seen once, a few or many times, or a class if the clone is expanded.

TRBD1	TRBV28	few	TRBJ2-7	TGTGCCAGCAGTTTCCCGGGACAGGGGGATTACGAGCAGTACTTC	CASSFPGQGDYEQYF
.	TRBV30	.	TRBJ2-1	TGTGCCTGGAGTTTCGGGGATTATGAGCAGTTCTTC	CAWSFGDYEQFF
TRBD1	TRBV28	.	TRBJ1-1	TGTGCCAGCAGTGTCCAGGGGGCGAGGAACACTGAAGCTTTCTTT	CASSVQGARNTEAFF
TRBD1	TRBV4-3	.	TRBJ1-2	TGCGCCAGCAGCCAAGATCTACGACAGGGGGCGAGCTACACCTTC	CASSQDLRQGASYTF
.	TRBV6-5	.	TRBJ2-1	TGTGCCAGCACCGCACCTAGTAATGAGCAGTTCTTC	CASTAPSNEQFF
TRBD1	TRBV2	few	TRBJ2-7	TGTGCCAGCAATTCGGGACAGGGGGCTGACGAGCAGTACTTC	CASNSGQGADEQYF
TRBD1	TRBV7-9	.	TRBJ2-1	TGTGCCAGCAGCTTAAGGACAGGACCTTTCAATGAGCAGTTCTTC	CASSLRTGPFNEQFF
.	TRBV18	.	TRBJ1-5	TGTGCCAGCTCAGCGGGGGATTATCAGCCCCAGCATTTT	CASSAGDYQPQHF
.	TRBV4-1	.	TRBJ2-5	TGCGCCAGCAGCCAAGGGTCGTGGACACTGTACCAAGAGACCCAGTACTTC	CASSQGSWTLYQETQYF
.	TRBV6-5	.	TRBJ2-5	TGTGCCAGCAGTCGCTCCGGGACAAGCGGCGAGACCCAGTACTTC	CASSRSGTSGETQYF